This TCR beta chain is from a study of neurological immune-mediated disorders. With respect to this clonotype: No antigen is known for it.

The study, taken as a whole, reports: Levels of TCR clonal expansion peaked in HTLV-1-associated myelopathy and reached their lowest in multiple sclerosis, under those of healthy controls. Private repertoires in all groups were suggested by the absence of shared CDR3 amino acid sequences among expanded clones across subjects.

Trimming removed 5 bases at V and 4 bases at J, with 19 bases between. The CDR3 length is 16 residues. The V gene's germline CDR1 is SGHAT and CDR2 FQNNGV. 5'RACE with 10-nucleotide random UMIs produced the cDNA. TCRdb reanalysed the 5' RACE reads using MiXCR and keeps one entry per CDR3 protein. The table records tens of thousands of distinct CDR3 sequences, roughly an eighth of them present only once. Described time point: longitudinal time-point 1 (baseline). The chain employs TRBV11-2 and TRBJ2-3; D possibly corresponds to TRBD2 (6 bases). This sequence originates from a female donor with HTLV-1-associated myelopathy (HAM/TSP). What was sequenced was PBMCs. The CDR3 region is CASSTVGGGPPDTQYF. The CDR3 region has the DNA TGTGCCAGCAGCACCGTGGGGGGTGGCCCCCCAGATACGCAGTATTTT.